This is a list of T cell receptor beta chains from one sample in a study of CD8 T cells in Susac syndrome. In TCRdb, the immunoSEQ multiplex PCR reads were re-called with MiXCR into one record per CDR3 protein. The sample records 110,000 or so distinct CDR3 sequences, roughly 95% being singletons. The source material was CD4+ T cells from PBMCs. These receptors all stem from a human donor in good health. Each CDR3 is given without its conserved first and last residue. Fields, in order: CDR3 length, V gene, clone size, CDR3 protein. Clone size is given for some rows only: seen once, a few or many times, or a class if the clone is expanded.

len: 11
v_gene: TRBV4-3
abundance: -
CDR3aa: ASREGRTGELF

len: 9
v_gene: TRBV2
abundance: -
CDR3aa: ASNLNTEAF

len: 13
v_gene: TRBV5-4
abundance: -
CDR3aa: ASSPTGGMSYEQY

len: 16
v_gene: TRBV4-2
abundance: -
CDR3aa: ASSQGPTGEGPKNIQY

len: 13
v_gene: TRBV5-6
abundance: -
CDR3aa: ASSLRQRASYEQY

len: 14
v_gene: TRBV18
abundance: -
CDR3aa: ASSLEQGAVNTEAF

len: 14
v_gene: TRBV9
abundance: -
CDR3aa: ASSVAAGDSTDTQY

len: 11
v_gene: TRBV9
abundance: -
CDR3aa: ASSVAGVGEQY

len: 10
v_gene: TRBV29-1
abundance: once
CDR3aa: TVGGNTGELF

len: 11
v_gene: TRBV12-3/TRBV12-4
abundance: -
CDR3aa: ASSRAGRDEQF

len: 11
v_gene: TRBV7-2
abundance: -
CDR3aa: ASSPGGGETQY

len: 10
v_gene: TRBV29-1
abundance: -
CDR3aa: SVQTGDQPQH

len: 12
v_gene: TRBV5-4
abundance: -
CDR3aa: ASSKDRGPYGYT

len: 12
v_gene: TRBV5-1
abundance: -
CDR3aa: ASSFGLQGTEAF

len: 13
v_gene: TRBV5-1
abundance: -
CDR3aa: ASSLGTGGVDIQY

len: 14
v_gene: TRBV9
abundance: once
CDR3aa: ASSVVGQLNTGELF

len: 12
v_gene: TRBV11-2
abundance: -
CDR3aa: ASSFGQVWVEQY

len: 15
v_gene: TRBV25-1
abundance: -
CDR3aa: ASSDEGRRSGANVLT

len: 13
v_gene: TRBV7-2
abundance: -
CDR3aa: ASSSAAGSNQPQH

len: 11
v_gene: TRBV30
abundance: -
CDR3aa: AWSVSHNYGYT

len: 13
v_gene: TRBV19
abundance: -
CDR3aa: ASSIVTPDWYGYT

len: 9
v_gene: TRBV11-2
abundance: -
CDR3aa: ASGDLGTQY

len: 11
v_gene: TRBV6-6
abundance: -
CDR3aa: AHRTSGGDEQY

len: 11
v_gene: TRBV20-1
abundance: -
CDR3aa: SARDRGQEKLF

len: 12
v_gene: TRBV20-1
abundance: -
CDR3aa: SASLRTAVNEQF

len: 12
v_gene: TRBV3-1
abundance: -
CDR3aa: ASSQRSMGETQY

len: 11
v_gene: TRBV10-3
abundance: -
CDR3aa: AISENSQETQY

len: 9
v_gene: TRBV10-2
abundance: -
CDR3aa: GTHRDGGYT